Following are 8 T cell receptor beta chains from one sample sequenced in a study of T cells after yellow fever vaccination. One entry per CDR3 protein results from TCRdb running MiXCR on the 5' RACE reads. Of a few hundred thousand distinct CDR3 sequences listed, about 15% are singletons. Sample: PBMCs, taken around 5 days after the first yellow fever vaccination. Receptor source: a man between 18 and 29 years old who received the YFV17D yellow fever vaccine.

The chain recombines TRBV5-1 with TRBJ1-5; D gene ambiguous. The germline V gene encodes CDR1 SGHRS and CDR2 YFSETQ. V lost 4 bases and J lost 2, with 16 bases in between. The length of the CDR3 is 16 residues. CDR3 coding DNA: TGCGCCAGCAGCATACAACCGGGGAGCGGCAATCAGCCCCAGCATTTT. It yields the protein CASSIQPGSGNQPQHF.

This clonotype was picked up a small number of times. The chain recombines TRBV2 with TRBJ1-3; D unclear. The ends were cut back, 8 bases at V and 1 base at J, with 9 bases in the middle. The CDR3 runs to 13 residues. CDR1 is SNHLY and CDR2 is FYNNEI in the germline V gene. The CDR3 DNA sequence: TGTGCCAGCGGAACCGGATCTGGAAACACCATATATTTT. This sequence encodes CASGTGSGNTIYF.

This clonotype was seen a handful of times. This rearrangement joins TRBV6-1 to TRBJ1-1; the D gene is possibly TRBD1 (6 bases). The CDR3 sequence is 15 residues long. The germline V gene encodes CDR1 MNHNS and CDR2 SASEGT. V was clipped by 5 bases and J by 0 bases, with 13 bases between them. CDR3 loop: CASSPIGGMNTEAFF. CDR3 coding DNA: TGTGCCAGCAGTCCTATAGGGGGGATGAACACTGAAGCTTTCTTT.

This clonotype was picked up a small number of times. The chain is built from TRBV4-3 and TRBJ2-7, with 14 bases aligning to TRBD2. V trimming: 0 bases; J trimming: 3 bases; junction bases outside the gene matches: 1. The CDR3 contains 16 residues. Per germline, CDR1 LGHNA and CDR2 YSLEER. CDR3 protein: CASSQDGTSGGYEQYF. The CDR3, as DNA: TGCGCCAGCAGCCAAGATGGGACTAGCGGGGGCTACGAGCAGTACTTC.

V and J are TRBV19 and TRBJ1-6; D gene unclear. Trimming removed 4 bases from V and 9 bases from J, with 13 bases in between. CDR1 and CDR2 from the germline V gene are LNHDA and SQIVND (reference sequence). This CDR3 comprises 14 residues. The CDR3 DNA sequence: TGTGCCAGTAGTAGGGTCCCCGAGGTTTCACCCCTCCACTTT. It codes for CASSRVPEVSPLHF.

The J gene is TRBJ2-5, the V gene TRBV20-1; 10 bases are a match to TRBD2. The germline gives CDR1 DFQATT, CDR2 SNEGSKA (reference sequence). The CDR3 has 15 amino acids. Losses at the gene ends were 1 base for V and 5 bases for J; bases not matched to a gene: 7. In DNA form, the CDR3 reads TGCAGTGCTAGAGCCACTAGCGGGGTCAGGGAGACCCAGTACTTC. Protein product: CSARATSGVRETQYF.

The table lists this clonotype with a few counts. The V and J genes are TRBV18 and TRBJ1-6; tentatively, D is TRBD1 (6 bases). Trimming left V 3 bases short and J 10 bases short, with 13 bases between. Germline CDR1 is KGHSH and CDR2 is LQKENI. The CDR3 is 14 amino acids. For the CDR3, the DNA is TGTGCCAGCTCACCGGTGCAGGGGCAATCACCCCTCCACTTT. Translating gives CASSPVQGQSPLHF.

For the CDR3, the DNA is TGTGCCAGCAGCCCCGGCGGGGGGCTCAGAGAGACCCAGTACTTC. Amino acid sequence: CASSPGGGLRETQYF. The chain combines TRBV7-2 with TRBJ2-5; 8 bases fit TRBD2. The trim removed 5 bases at V and 4 bases at J, leaving 9 bases unmatched. The CDR3 extends over 15 amino acids. CDR1 is SGHTA and CDR2 is FQGNSA in the germline V gene.